This T cell receptor beta chain was obtained from a study of T cells in Graves' hyperthyroidism and ophthalmopathy. Researchers amplified the TCR beta CDR3 regions from RNA transcripts. The TCR CDR3 first-round RT-PCR relied on the HTBI primer set. TCRdb reanalysed the multiplex PCR reads using MiXCR and keeps one entry per CDR3 protein. Of 550,000 to 800,000 distinct CDR3 sequences listed, roughly 17% are singletons. Sequenced: blood. This clonotype was sampled from a man aged 45-65 years with Graves' hyperthyroidism.

The DNA for the CDR3 is TGTGCCAGCAGTTTCGTTGGACATGGTGGCAATGAGCAGTTCTTC. As protein: CASSFVGHGGNEQFF. V is TRBV6-2 or TRBV6-3 and J is TRBJ2-1, with TRBD1 as a possible D gene (5 bases). This CDR3 spans 15 amino acids. Germline V gives CDR1 MNHEY, CDR2 SVGEGT. V lost 4 bases to trimming and J lost 6 bases, with 16 bases between them.